This T cell receptor (beta chain) was captured by sequencing in a study of shared clonotypes between healthy human individuals. Whole-study results and caveats: Few donors limited the genetic and exposure-history diversity represented. On the whole, naive subsets had larger estimated richness than memory subsets had.

Terminally differentiated effector memory CD45RA+ cells were left out of the naive CD8 fraction, which was CD45RO-negative and positively selected for CCR7. TCRdb keeps only in-frame clones here, not all; method: immunoSEQ multiplex PCR. Altogether 1.5 million to 2.5 million clones are present, about 95% being singletons, with the ten largest covering 0.9% to 1.5%. V dropped 5 bases and J dropped 9; count of bases not matched to a gene: 6. Germline V CDR1 and CDR2: SGHTA, FQGNSA. The CDR3 is made up of 13 amino acids. Comments on this clone: Its antigen is not known.

The sequence was obtained from a man aged 18 to 29 in good health. Sequenced: naive CD8+ T cells sorted from blood. V is TRBV7-2 and J is TRBJ2-1; 8 bases align to TRBD1. The CDR3 spells CASSEDRGGEQFF. The CDR3 DNA follows: TGTGCCAGCAGCGAAGACAGGGGAGGTGAGCAGTTCTTC.